This T cell receptor (beta chain) was documented in a study of blood T cell repertoires in COVID-19. The overall study: The United States, Italy and Spain were the sources of the acute and convalescent COVID-19 samples. Sample material is recorded as cDNA or gDNA derived from T cells, B-cell-depleted T cells, or PBMCs.

Per the study methods: Reference gene primer amplification yielded estimated nucleated cell counts. This table comes from immunoSEQ multiplex PCR, and its TCRdb copy is limited to in-frame clones, with some not included. V and J calls and clone size follow that table, whereas D and trimming were derived from the DNA. The sample carries approximately 200,000 clones, roughly 80% recorded once. The CDR3 has 15 residues. The V gene lost 2 bases and the J gene lost 2 bases, with 12 bases spanning the gap. Germline values: CDR1 LNHDA, CDR2 SQIVND (reference sequence). V is TRBV19 and J is TRBJ2-5, with D unclear. The receptor was isolated from a woman aged 25 to 39 with acute or convalescent COVID-19. The specimen was peripheral blood. The CDR3 region is CASSIYRAPQETQYF. The CDR3, as DNA: TGTGCCAGTAGTATATACAGAGCACCTCAAGAGACCCAGTACTTC. Full variable domain (outside the CDR3, taken from reference TRBV19 and TRBJ2-5): DGGITQSPKYLFRKEGQNVTLSCEQNLNHDAMYWYRQDPGQGLRLIYYSQIVNDFQKGDIAEGYSVSREKKESFPLTVTSAQKNPTAFYLCASSIYRAPQETQYFGPGTRLLVL.